This record concerns one T cell receptor beta chain sequence. The antigen it recognizes is unknown. One base away there is no much larger clone; base qualities are not given. The data were obtained in a study of T cell repertoires in cytomegalovirus infection (dated by TCRdb to the late 2010s). For the study in its entirety: Donor HLA type was relevant to the analysis, because carriage of CMV infection together with the matching HLA type was indicated by public TCR beta signatures. Here is what the overall study found, with its caveats: In both this cohort and an independent approximately 400-donor cohort, the cumulative frequency of public TCR beta family members distinguished carriers of CMV infection plus the relevant HLA type. The ex vivo response was dominated by HLA-C-restricted CMV-specific TCR beta clonotypes, and the single most frequent clonotype in two of eight donors was supplied by these HLA-C-restricted clonotypes.

V has 8 bases trimmed and J has 4 bases trimmed; junction bases matching no gene number 7. The CDR3 measures 14 amino acids from cysteine to phenylalanine. The only DNA kept is the CDR3, 42 bases in frame from the first base. Per the germline V gene (reference sequence), LNHNV is the CDR1 and YYDKDF is the CDR2. Instrument used: Illumina HiSeq 1500. TCRdb redid the processing of the public reads, applying fastp at Q25 and MiXCR, and retained in-frame beta chains. CDR3 protein sequences are deduplicated, and each keeps its most common genes and DNA. The sample table records roughly 720,000 distinct CDR3 sequences; 35% of these occur just once. The leading ten clones occupy roughly 2.9% of the sample.

Sequenced: PBMCs. The receptor chain draws on TRBV15 and TRBJ1-3, and 8 junctional nucleotides match TRBD1. The receptor was derived from a human donor in good health (CMV status not recorded). Some clones in this sample may be carry-over from other donors' samples. The DNA sequence is as follows: TGTGCCACCGCGGACAGGGCCGCCGGAAACACCATATATTTT. The encoded protein is CATADRAAGNTIYF.